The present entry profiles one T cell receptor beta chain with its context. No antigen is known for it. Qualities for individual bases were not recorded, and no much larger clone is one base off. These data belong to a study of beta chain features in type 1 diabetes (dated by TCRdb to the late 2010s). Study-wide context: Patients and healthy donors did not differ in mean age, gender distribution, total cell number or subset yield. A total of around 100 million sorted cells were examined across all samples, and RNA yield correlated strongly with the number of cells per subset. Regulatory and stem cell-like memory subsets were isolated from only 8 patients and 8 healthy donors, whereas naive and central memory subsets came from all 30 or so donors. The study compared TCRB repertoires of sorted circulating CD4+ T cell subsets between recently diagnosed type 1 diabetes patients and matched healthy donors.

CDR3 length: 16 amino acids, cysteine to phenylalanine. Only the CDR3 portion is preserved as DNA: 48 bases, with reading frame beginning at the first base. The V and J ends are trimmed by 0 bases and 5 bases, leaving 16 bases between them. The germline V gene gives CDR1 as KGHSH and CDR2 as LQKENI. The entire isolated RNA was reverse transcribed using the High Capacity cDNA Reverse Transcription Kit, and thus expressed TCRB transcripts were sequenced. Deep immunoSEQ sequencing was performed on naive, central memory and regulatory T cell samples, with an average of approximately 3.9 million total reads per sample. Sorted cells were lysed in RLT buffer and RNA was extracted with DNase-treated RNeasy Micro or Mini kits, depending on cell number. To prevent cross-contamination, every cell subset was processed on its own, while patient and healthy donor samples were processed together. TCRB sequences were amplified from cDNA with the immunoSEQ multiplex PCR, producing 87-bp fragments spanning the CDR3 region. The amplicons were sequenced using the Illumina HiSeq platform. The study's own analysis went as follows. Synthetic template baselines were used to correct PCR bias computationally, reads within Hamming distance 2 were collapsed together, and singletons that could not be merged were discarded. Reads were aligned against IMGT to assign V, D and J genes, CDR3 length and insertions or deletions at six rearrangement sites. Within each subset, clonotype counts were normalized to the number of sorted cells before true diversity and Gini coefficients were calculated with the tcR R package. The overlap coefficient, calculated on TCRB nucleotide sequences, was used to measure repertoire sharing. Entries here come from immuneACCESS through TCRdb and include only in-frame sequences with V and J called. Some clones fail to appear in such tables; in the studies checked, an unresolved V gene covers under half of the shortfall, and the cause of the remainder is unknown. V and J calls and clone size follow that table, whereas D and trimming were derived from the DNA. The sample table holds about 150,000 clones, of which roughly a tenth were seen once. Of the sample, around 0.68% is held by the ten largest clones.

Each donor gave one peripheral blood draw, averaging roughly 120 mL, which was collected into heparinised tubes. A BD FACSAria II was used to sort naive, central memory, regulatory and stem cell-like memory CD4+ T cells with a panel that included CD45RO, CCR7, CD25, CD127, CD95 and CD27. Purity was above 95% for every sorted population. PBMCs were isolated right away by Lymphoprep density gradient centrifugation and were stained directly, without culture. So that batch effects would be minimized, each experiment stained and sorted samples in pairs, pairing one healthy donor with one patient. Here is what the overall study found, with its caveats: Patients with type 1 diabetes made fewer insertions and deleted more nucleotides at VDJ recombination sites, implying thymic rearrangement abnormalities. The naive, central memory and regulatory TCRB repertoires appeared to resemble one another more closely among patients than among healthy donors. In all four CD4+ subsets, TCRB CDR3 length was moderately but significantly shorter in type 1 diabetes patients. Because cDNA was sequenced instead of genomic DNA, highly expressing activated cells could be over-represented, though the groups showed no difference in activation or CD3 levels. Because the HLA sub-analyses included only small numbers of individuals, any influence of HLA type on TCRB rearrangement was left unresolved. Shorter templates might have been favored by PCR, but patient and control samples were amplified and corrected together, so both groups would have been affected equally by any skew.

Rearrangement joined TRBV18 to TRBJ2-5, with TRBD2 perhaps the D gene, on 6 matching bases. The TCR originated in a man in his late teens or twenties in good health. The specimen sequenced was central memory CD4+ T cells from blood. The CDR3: CASSPPLEAGRETQYF. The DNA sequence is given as TGTGCCAGCTCACCACCCCTCGAAGCAGGGAGGGAGACCCAGTACTTC.